Listed below are T cell receptor beta chains from one sample, sequenced in a study of CD8 T cells in Susac syndrome. TCRdb recomputed calls from the immunoSEQ multiplex PCR reads with MiXCR, one row per CDR3 protein. The sample includes approximately 170,000 distinct CDR3 sequences, about 90% seen only once; the top ten take under 0.085%. The sample comprised CD4+ T cells from PBMCs. These receptor sequences come from a human donor in good health. Each CDR3 is given with its conserved first and last residue. The D gene is left open where the match is weak. Rows may omit the clone size; those that give it use once, few, many or a size class.

J gene: TRBJ2-5
D gene: .
V gene: TRBV20-1
clone size: once
CDR3 protein: CSAGLPGGWETQYF
CDR3 DNA: TGCAGTGCTGGACTTCCGGGGGGCTGGGAGACCCAGTACTTC

J gene: TRBJ1-5
D gene: .
V gene: TRBV19
clone size: .
CDR3 protein: CASSAPLRGEQPQHF
CDR3 DNA: TGTGCCAGTAGTGCCCCCCTAAGGGGGGAGCAGCCCCAGCATTTT

J gene: TRBJ2-7
D gene: .
V gene: TRBV6-2/TRBV6-3
clone size: .
CDR3 protein: CASTKRPGRDYEQYF
CDR3 DNA: TGTGCCAGCACCAAACGTCCGGGACGGGATTACGAGCAGTACTTC

J gene: TRBJ2-3
D gene: .
V gene: TRBV20-1
clone size: .
CDR3 protein: CSANPGTQITDTQYF
CDR3 DNA: TGCAGTGCCAACCCCGGGACTCAAATCACAGATACGCAGTATTTT

J gene: TRBJ1-2
D gene: .
V gene: TRBV14
clone size: once
CDR3 protein: CASSRPGNYGYTF
CDR3 DNA: TGTGCCAGCAGCCGTCCTGGTAACTATGGCTACACCTTC

J gene: TRBJ1-1
D gene: .
V gene: TRBV29-1
clone size: .
CDR3 protein: CSVGRLNTEAFF
CDR3 DNA: TGCAGCGTGGGACGCTTGAACACTGAAGCTTTCTTT

J gene: TRBJ1-1
D gene: TRBD1
V gene: TRBV18
clone size: .
CDR3 protein: CASSPTGGTEAFF
CDR3 DNA: TGTGCCAGCTCTCCTACAGGGGGCACTGAAGCTTTCTTT

J gene: TRBJ2-2
D gene: .
V gene: TRBV7-9
clone size: .
CDR3 protein: CASSLVRGTTGELFF
CDR3 DNA: TGTGCCAGCAGCTTAGTCAGGGGAACCACCGGGGAGCTGTTTTTT

J gene: TRBJ2-6
D gene: .
V gene: TRBV28
clone size: .
CDR3 protein: CASSLLTAGANVLTF
CDR3 DNA: TGTGCCAGCAGTTTATTGACAGCTGGGGCCAACGTCCTGACTTTC

J gene: TRBJ2-1
D gene: .
V gene: TRBV28
clone size: .
CDR3 protein: CASSSPPGELYQFF
CDR3 DNA: TGTGCCAGCAGTTCCCCCCCGGGGGAGCTTTACCAGTTCTTC

J gene: TRBJ2-3
D gene: .
V gene: TRBV7-3
clone size: .
CDR3 protein: CASSPGAKTQYF
CDR3 DNA: TGTGCCAGCAGCCCGGGAGCCAAGACGCAGTATTTT

J gene: TRBJ1-5
D gene: .
V gene: TRBV10-3
clone size: .
CDR3 protein: CAISGPGQPQHF
CDR3 DNA: TGTGCCATCAGTGGTCCTGGTCAGCCCCAGCATTTT

J gene: TRBJ2-7
D gene: TRBD1
V gene: TRBV6-6
clone size: .
CDR3 protein: CASSYSKGASSYEQYF
CDR3 DNA: TGTGCCAGCAGTTACTCGAAGGGGGCTAGCTCCTACGAGCAGTACTTC

J gene: TRBJ1-1
D gene: .
V gene: TRBV30
clone size: .
CDR3 protein: CAWSFRENTEAFF
CDR3 DNA: TGTGCCTGGAGTTTTAGGGAGAACACTGAAGCTTTCTTT

J gene: TRBJ2-5
D gene: TRBD1
V gene: TRBV7-9
clone size: .
CDR3 protein: CASSPSDRAQTQYF
CDR3 DNA: TGTGCCAGCAGCCCCTCGGACAGGGCCCAGACCCAGTACTTC

J gene: TRBJ1-1
D gene: TRBD1
V gene: TRBV12-3/TRBV12-4
clone size: .
CDR3 protein: CASSYDRDTEAFF
CDR3 DNA: TGTGCCAGCTCCTATGACAGGGACACTGAAGCTTTCTTT

J gene: TRBJ2-2
D gene: TRBD1
V gene: TRBV20-1
clone size: .
CDR3 protein: CSARDGTGGMTGELFF
CDR3 DNA: TGCAGTGCTAGAGACGGGACAGGGGGGATGACCGGGGAGCTGTTTTTT

J gene: TRBJ2-7
D gene: TRBD1
V gene: TRBV5-1
clone size: .
CDR3 protein: CASSPSGTGFSYEQYF
CDR3 DNA: TGCGCCAGCAGCCCCTCCGGGACAGGGTTTTCCTACGAGCAGTACTTC

J gene: TRBJ2-7
D gene: .
V gene: TRBV7-9
clone size: .
CDR3 protein: CASSLLGAYEQYF
CDR3 DNA: TGTGCCAGCAGCTTATTGGGGGCCTACGAGCAGTACTTC

J gene: TRBJ2-1
D gene: .
V gene: TRBV2
clone size: .
CDR3 protein: CASSGRDEQFF
CDR3 DNA: TGTGCCAGCAGTGGGCGAGATGAGCAGTTCTTC

J gene: TRBJ1-5
D gene: .
V gene: TRBV7-9
clone size: .
CDR3 protein: CASSYTGENQPQHF
CDR3 DNA: TGTGCCAGCAGTTACACGGGGGAGAATCAGCCCCAGCATTTT

J gene: TRBJ2-2
D gene: .
V gene: TRBV19
clone size: .
CDR3 protein: CASSIGGGELFF
CDR3 DNA: TGTGCCAGTAGTATTGGGGGCGGGGAGCTGTTTTTT

J gene: TRBJ2-2
D gene: TRBD2
V gene: TRBV4-1
clone size: .
CDR3 protein: CASSRALAGDTGELFF
CDR3 DNA: TGCGCCAGCAGCCGAGCCCTAGCGGGAGACACCGGGGAGCTGTTTTTT

J gene: TRBJ1-1
D gene: .
V gene: TRBV29-1
clone size: .
CDR3 protein: CSVQPFENTEAFF
CDR3 DNA: TGCAGCGTCCAACCGTTTGAGAACACTGAAGCTTTCTTT

J gene: TRBJ1-1
D gene: .
V gene: TRBV28
clone size: .
CDR3 protein: CASTRTANTEAFF
CDR3 DNA: TGTGCCAGCACCCGGACCGCGAACACTGAAGCTTTCTTT

J gene: TRBJ1-2
D gene: .
V gene: TRBV10-1
clone size: .
CDR3 protein: CASSSGIDYGYTF
CDR3 DNA: TGCGCCAGCAGTTCTGGGATCGACTATGGCTACACCTTC